The source of this TCR beta chain is a study of control samples from healthy donors and cancer patients. In its sample, this clone was seen a few times. This CDR3 is built from 17 residues. The trim removed 4 bases at V and 4 bases at J, leaving 10 bases unmatched. CDR1 and CDR2 from the germline V gene are LNHDA and SQIVND (reference sequence). The assay was immunoSEQ multiplex PCR, and TCRdb's table has in-frame clones only and misses some. The repertoire has 40,000 to 50,000 clones, around four fifths of them found once; the top ten carry 47%. This TCR was sampled from a man aged 55 to 70 in good health. The V and J genes are TRBV19 and TRBJ2-1; 10 nucleotides align to TRBD2. The sample consisted of blood. CDR3 sequence (DNA): TGTGCCAGTAGTACCCGGCCCCGGACTAGCGGATACAATGAGCAGTTCTTC. Its translation: CASSTRPRTSGYNEQFF.